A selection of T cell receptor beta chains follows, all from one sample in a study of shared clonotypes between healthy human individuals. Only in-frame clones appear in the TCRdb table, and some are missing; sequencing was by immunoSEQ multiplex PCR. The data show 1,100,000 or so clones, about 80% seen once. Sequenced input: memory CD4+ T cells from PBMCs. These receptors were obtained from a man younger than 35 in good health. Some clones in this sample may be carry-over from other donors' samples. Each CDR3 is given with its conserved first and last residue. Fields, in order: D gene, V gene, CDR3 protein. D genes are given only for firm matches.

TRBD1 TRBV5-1 CASSISGTGAMATQYF
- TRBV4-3 CASSQETLGGKPTYNEQFF
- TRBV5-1 CASSGTPMQGGYTEAFF
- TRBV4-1 CASSQDKNRDKNEQFF
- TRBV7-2 CASSLSLGVNTEAFF
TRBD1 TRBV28 CASSTGQGASQPQHF
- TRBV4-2 CASSQVPPGLLNTGELFF
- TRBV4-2 CASSQDLYNEQFF
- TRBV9 CASSVDQGYEKLFF
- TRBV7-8 CASSLQVTETYEQYF
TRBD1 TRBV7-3 CASSLRPGQTSYNEQFF
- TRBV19 CASSIGQSTQYF
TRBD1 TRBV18 CASSTTIQGARETQYF
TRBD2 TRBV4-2 CASRKRSGTSASSSYNEQFF
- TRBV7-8 CANSLGFYEQYF
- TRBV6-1 CAIQPNEGFNQPQHF
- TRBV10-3 CAISNGEKLFF
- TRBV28 CASSLTGGPKDQPQHF
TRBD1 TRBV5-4 CASSLQGAPNYGYTF
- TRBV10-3 CAISEQGRNTEAFF
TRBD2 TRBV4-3 CASSPLAGLYNEQFF
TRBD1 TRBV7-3 CASSWGQGAGRYEQYF
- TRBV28 CASTAWGSTYEQYF
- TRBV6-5 CASSSPTGEAFF
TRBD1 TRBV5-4 CASSLAGTGGKIGTQYF
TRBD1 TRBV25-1 CASSDLGTGQETQYF
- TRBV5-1 CASSLRTAVTEAFF
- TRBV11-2 CASSLVWSNYNEQFF
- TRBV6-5 CASSRGGALNTEAFF
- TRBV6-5 CASSYSVGATRRGYTF
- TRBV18 CASSPPGDTQYF
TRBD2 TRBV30 CAWSVLARNEQFF
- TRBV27 CASSFGGRGSDTQYF
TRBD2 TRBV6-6 CASSDTGGGTDTQYF
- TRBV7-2 CASSPNTLVTIYF
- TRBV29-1 CSVEESRETQYF
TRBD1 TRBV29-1 CSTTRGLGETQYF
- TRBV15 CATSTSGSGEAFF
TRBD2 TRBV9 CASSVGGSRTDTQYF
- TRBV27 CASRQSTGSDQPQHF
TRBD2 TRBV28 CASSSLAGTYNEQFF
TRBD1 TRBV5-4 CASSFGLTGDTGNTIYF
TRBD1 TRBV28 CASSPGQGDTEAFF
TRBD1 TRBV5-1 CASSPPGTGIHSYEQYF
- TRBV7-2 CASSLNGVSYNEQFF
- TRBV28 CASRWTAGGKGYTF
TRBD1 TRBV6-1 CASSGQGTTGELFF
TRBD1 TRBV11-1 CASSLVGTGAYEQYF
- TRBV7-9 CASSLGRSFNYGYTF
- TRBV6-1 CASSEEWRLGYTF
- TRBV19 CASSSRDYGYTF
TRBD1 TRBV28 CASSFGQADNYGYTF
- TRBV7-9 CASSSREAAGNQPQHF
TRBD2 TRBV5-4 CASSLAGTRFTDTQYF
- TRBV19 CASTRTARGQGTEAFF
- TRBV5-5 CASSSPGRSYEQYF
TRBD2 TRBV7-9 CASSVWSGRSNEQFF
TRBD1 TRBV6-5 CASSASGGQIAFF
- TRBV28 CASSWVAGELFF